A selection of T cell receptor beta chains follows, all from one sample in a study of CD4 T cells in relation to SARS-CoV-2 and coronaviruses. No antigens are known for them. Sequenced by immunoSEQ multiplex PCR; TCRdb stores in-frame clones only, minus some. The sample includes approximately 30,000 clones, 74% of them seen just once. Material: CD4+ T cells from PBMCs, cultured in vitro. The receptors were sampled from a human donor in good health. CDR3s include the opening cysteine and the closing phenylalanine or tryptophan. The D gene is left open where the match is weak. Size tells how often a clone was seen (once, few, many) or the class of an expanded clone, and some rows leave it out.

v_call,d_call,j_call,clone_size,cdr3_aa,cdr3_nt
TRBV27,TRBD2,TRBJ2-5,-,CASSPFGGGGETQYF,TGTGCCAGCAGTCCCTTCGGTGGGGGGGGAGAGACCCAGTACTTC
TRBV4-3,TRBD1,TRBJ1-2,-,CASSQEFAGGSGYTF,TGCGCCAGCAGCCAAGAATTCGCAGGGGGCAGTGGCTACACCTTC
TRBV18,-,TRBJ1-1,-,CASSLSDTANTEAFF,TGTGCCAGCTCACTTTCGGACACCGCGAACACTGAAGCTTTCTTT
TRBV7-2,TRBD2,TRBJ2-5,-,CASSLVRELQETQYF,TGTGCCAGCAGCTTAGTGCGGGAGCTACAAGAGACCCAGTACTTC
TRBV18,-,TRBJ1-1,-,CASSPSGGNTEAFF,TGTGCCAGCTCACCCTCCGGGGGAAACACTGAAGCTTTCTTT
TRBV29-1,TRBD1,TRBJ2-5,-,CSVGQGQVETQYF,TGCAGCGTTGGACAGGGTCAGGTAGAGACCCAGTACTTC
TRBV19,-,TRBJ2-2,-,CASSIIGELFF,TGTGCCAGTAGTATAATCGGGGAGCTGTTTTTT
TRBV11-2,-,TRBJ2-1,-,CASSFPNSGTEQFF,TGTGCCAGCAGCTTCCCCAACAGCGGTACTGAGCAGTTCTTC
TRBV7-2,-,TRBJ2-7,once,CASSLEGILGPYEQYF,TGTGCCAGCAGCTTAGAGGGGATTCTAGGGCCCTACGAGCAGTACTTC
TRBV5-4,-,TRBJ1-2,-,CASSLDTNGGYTF,TGTGCCAGCAGCTTGGATACCAATGGTGGCTACACCTTC
TRBV7-3,TRBD2,TRBJ2-5,-,CASSLRGSLAGELETQYF,TGTGCCAGCAGCTTAAGGGGGAGTCTAGCGGGAGAGCTAGAGACCCAGTACTTC